This T cell receptor (beta chain) came from a study of cytomegalovirus exposure and HLA in healthy donors. Study outcomes and limitations: Likely technical artifact: a cluster of highly shared sequence variants.

V gave up 0 bases and J gave up 9 bases, with 6 bases separating them. The CDR3 runs 13 residues. CDR1 and CDR2 from the germline V gene are LGHNA and YNFKEQ. In regard to this clone: Antigen unknown.

13 Jbeta primers and 60 Vbeta primers were used for the PCR. Clones were read by immunoSEQ multiplex PCR, and TCRdb kept only the in-frame ones, dropping some. This sample's table has more than 35,000 clones. V is TRBV4-2 and J is TRBJ1-6; D remains unclear. The clonotype was recovered from a man aged 25-40 years in good health and CMV-seronegative. Sequenced sample: PBMCs. The CDR3 loop is CASSQESSSPLHF. The CDR3 DNA reads TGTGCCAGCAGCCAAGAGTCTAGTTCACCCCTCCACTTT.